A single sample is the source of the 26 T cell receptor beta chains below, sequenced in a study of identical twins. In TCRdb, the 5' RACE reads were re-called with MiXCR into one record per CDR3 protein. The sample contains 520,000 or so distinct CDR3 sequences, about 20% of which appear only once. Another study also made use of these data, one on T cells expressing NK-cell markers.

Sample: CD4+ T cells sorted from blood. The source is a woman aged 18-30 years in good health.

The chain uses TRBV20-1 and TRBJ2-3; D may be TRBD1 or TRBD2 (7 bases each). The CDR3 runs to 12 residues. The V gene's germline CDR1 is DFQATT and CDR2 SNEGSKA (reference sequence). The CDR3: CTAGGAADTQYF. As DNA, the CDR3 is TGCACCGCAGGGGGGGCGGCAGATACGCAGTATTTT.

This CDR3 reads CASSSRADGYTF. Written as DNA, the CDR3 is TGTGCCAGCAGTTCCCGGGCGGATGGCTACACCTTC. The rearrangement uses TRBV12-3 or TRBV12-4 and TRBJ1-2; D gene uncertain. The CDR3 runs to 12 residues. V was clipped by 4 bases and J by 6 bases, with 9 bases between them.

There are many counts of this clonotype. The chain couples TRBV20-1 to TRBJ1-2; D gene unclear. Trimming pared 1 base from V and 3 bases from J, leaving 3 bases between. The CDR3 consists of 11 residues. Germline V gene data show CDR1 as DFQATT and CDR2 as SNEGSKA (reference sequence). CDR3 sequence reads: CSARVDYGYTF. The CDR3 DNA follows: TGCAGTGCTAGAGTGGACTATGGCTACACCTTC.

V and J are TRBV20-1 and TRBJ2-5, with unresolved D. The CDR3 is 16 residues long. Germline V gene lookup returns CDR1 DFQATT and CDR2 SNEGSKA (reference sequence). Trimming pared 2 bases from V and 2 bases from J, leaving 18 bases between. As DNA, the CDR3 is TGCAGTGCTAGATCCCCGTGGGAAGGGAAACAAGAGACCCAGTACTTC. Its translation: CSARSPWEGKQETQYF.

This clonotype was recorded a few times. This sequence joins TRBV6-5 and TRBJ2-5, with D possibly being TRBD2 (6 bases). CDR1 and CDR2 from the germline V gene are MNHEY and SVGAGI. The CDR3 totals 16 residues. The V gene lost 1 base and the J gene lost 2 bases, with 14 bases spanning the gap. The CDR3 bases are TGTGCCAGCAGTTACTGGGGGGTGGAGTGGCAAGAGACCCAGTACTTC. Translated, it gives CASSYWGVEWQETQYF.

The chain uses TRBV6-5 and TRBJ1-6; D call uncertain. Germline CDR1 and CDR2: MNHEY and SVGAGI. V lost 0 bases and J 7 bases, leaving 13 bases between the germline ends. The CDR3 length is 16 residues. The DNA for the CDR3 is TGTGCCAGCAGTTACTCTTCCGTGCCCCGGAATTCACCCCTCCACTTT. It encodes CASSYSSVPRNSPLHF.

This clonotype was observed a few times. The chain combines TRBV20-1 with TRBJ2-1; D is unresolved. The V and J ends lost 6 bases and 6 bases respectively, with 15 bases between them. The CDR3 is 13 residues long. Germline CDR1 is DFQATT and CDR2 is SNEGSKA (reference sequence). CDR3 residues: CSATPTERNEQFF. DNA for the CDR3: TGCAGTGCCACCCCTACTGAGCGCAATGAGCAGTTCTTC.

This clonotype was detected a few times. The V gene is TRBV13, the J gene TRBJ1-5; 9 bases line up with TRBD1. V was pared by 4 bases and J by 4 bases, with 2 bases of the junction left unmatched. The CDR3 is 14 residues long. Looked up from germline, CDR1 is PRHDT and CDR2 is FYEKMQ (reference sequence). Written as DNA, the CDR3 is TGTGCCAGCAGCTGGGGACAGGGAAATCAGCCCCAGCATTTT. It yields the protein CASSWGQGNQPQHF. Filled out from reference TRBV13 and TRBJ1-5, the complete variable domain reads AAGVIQSPRHLIKEKRETATLKCYPIPRHDTVYWYQQGPGQDPQFLISFYEKMQSDKGSIPDRFSAQQFSDYHSELNMSSLELGDSALYFCASSWGQGNQPQHFGDGTRLSIL.

This clonotype occurred a few times. The genes are TRBV7-2 and TRBJ2-7; D may be TRBD2 (5 bases). Germline V gene sequence: CDR1 SGHTA, CDR2 FQGNSA. V lost 2 bases to trimming and J lost 0 bases, with 8 bases between them. The CDR3 is made up of 14 amino acids. The CDR3 nucleotides read TGTGCCAGCAGCTTATACGGGGTCTCCTACGAGCAGTACTTC. Translated: CASSLYGVSYEQYF. The variable domain in full, with the rest retrieved from reference TRBV7-2 and TRBJ2-7, is GAGVSQSPSNKVTEKGKDVELRCDPISGHTALYWYRQSLGQGLEFLIYFQGNSAPDKSGLPSDRFSAERTGGSVSTLTIQRTQQEDSAVYLCASSLYGVSYEQYFGPGTRLTVT.

The genes are TRBV5-1 and TRBJ2-7, with D perhaps matching TRBD2 (5 bases). Germline V CDR1 and CDR2: SGHRS, YFSETQ. The CDR3 is 15 amino acids. V was cut by 0 bases and J by 0 bases, with 10 bases left in between. The CDR3 here is CASSLGSDFSYEQYF. The CDR3 coding sequence is TGCGCCAGCAGCTTGGGTTCGGACTTCTCCTACGAGCAGTACTTC.

This clonotype was counted between two and nine times. This sequence joins TRBV5-1 and TRBJ2-5; D is perhaps TRBD2 (5 bases). The CDR3 is made up of 17 amino acids. Germline-derived CDR1 and CDR2 are SGHRS and YFSETQ. Trimming stripped 0 bases from V and 2 bases from J, with 17 bases between. In DNA, the CDR3 is TGCGCCAGCAGCTTGGGCACTAGAGACTTGATTCAAGAGACCCAGTACTTC. Translating it yields CASSLGTRDLIQETQYF.

As regards this clonotype: At one of its ends the junction is not consistent with the germline gene, which may arise from a read error. This chain uses TRBV20-1 with TRBJ1-2; no firm D call. Per germline, CDR1 DFQATT and CDR2 SNEGSKA (reference sequence). The CDR3 sequence is 13 residues long. The CDR3 DNA is TGCAGTGCGAGAGTGGATAGGCGGTATGGCTACACCTTC. This translates into CSARVDRRYGYTF.

This clonotype was recorded a few times. This chain uses TRBV12-3 or TRBV12-4 with TRBJ1-3, with D unresolved. The CDR3 is 15 residues long. Trimming cost V 6 bases and J 4 bases, with 16 bases left between them. CDR3 sequence (DNA): TGTGCCAGCAGCTACCGACCCAAAGGGGGAAACACCATATATTTT. Translated: CASSYRPKGGNTIYF.

This clonotype was detected ten times or more. This sequence joins TRBV12-3 or TRBV12-4 and TRBJ1-6, with D unresolved. The CDR3 length is 12 residues. V shed 0 bases and J shed 10 bases, with 4 bases lying between them. The DNA of the CDR3 is TGTGCCAGCAGTTTAGCTCGGTCACCCCTCCACTTT. Translation gives CASSLARSPLHF.

This clonotype occurred many times. This chain joins TRBV29-1 and TRBJ1-1; a possible D gene is TRBD1 (5 bases). Germline V CDR1 and CDR2: SQVTM, ANQGSEA. The CDR3 has 15 residues. V was pared by 3 bases and J by 0 bases, with 14 bases between. The CDR3 is CSVDSGWGMNTEAFF. The DNA for the CDR3 is TGCAGCGTTGACTCAGGCTGGGGGATGAACACTGAAGCTTTCTTT.

There are a few counts of this clonotype. The CDR3 loop is CASINPGSSYNEQFF. CDR3 sequence (DNA): TGTGCCAGCATAAATCCGGGGAGCTCCTACAATGAGCAGTTCTTC. The chain combines TRBV7-9 with TRBJ2-1; possible D gene TRBD2, 5 bases. Germline V CDR1 and CDR2: SEHNR, FQNEAQ (reference sequence). This CDR3 region has 15 residues. V was cut by 7 bases and J by 0 bases, with 13 bases left in between.

V gene TRBV7-9 combines with J gene TRBJ1-6, with unresolved D. V lost 3 bases, J lost 7 bases, and 7 bases lay in between. From germline, CDR1 is SEHNR and CDR2 FQNEAQ (reference sequence). The CDR3 contains 13 residues. The CDR3 reads CASSLAPNSPLHF. DNA for the CDR3: TGTGCCAGCAGCTTGGCTCCCAATTCACCCCTCCACTTT.

The chain carries TRBV9 and TRBJ1-5, with D unclear. The germline gives CDR1 SGDLS, CDR2 YYNGEE. The CDR3 loop spans 15 amino acids. With 0 bases removed from V and 4 bases from J, the gap between germline ends came to 11 bases. DNA of the CDR3: TGTGCCAGCAGCGTAGGGGTTTCGAGGAATCAGCCCCAGCATTTT. Its protein product is CASSVGVSRNQPQHF.

The rearrangement links TRBV20-1 to TRBJ1-3; 11 bases are shared with TRBD1. The V segment lost 2 bases and the J segment 4 bases; nucleotides outside the gene matches: 4. Germline lookup yields CDR1 DFQATT and CDR2 SNEGSKA (reference sequence). The CDR3 is 15 amino acids. CDR3 in amino acids: CSARSGQGAGNTIYF. The CDR3 nucleotides read TGCAGTGCTAGATCAGGACAGGGGGCAGGAAACACCATATATTTT.

The J gene is TRBJ2-3, the V gene TRBV18, with D perhaps matching TRBD2 (6 bases). The CDR3 is made up of 17 amino acids. CDR1 is KGHSH, CDR2 LQKENI, per germline. V lost 4 bases, J lost 3 bases, and 20 bases lay in between. The CDR3 DNA is TGTGCCAGCTCACGATTTCGACTAGATATCGGGACAGATACGCAGTATTTT. Protein product: CASSRFRLDIGTDTQYF.

The chain joins TRBV28 to TRBJ2-5, with a possible D match to TRBD2 (5 bases). CDR3 length equals 12 residues. The V gene's germline CDR1 is MDHEN and CDR2 SYDVKM. V was clipped by 8 bases and J by 0 bases, with 7 bases between them. The chain's CDR3 is CASWRDQETQYF. CDR3 in DNA: TGTGCCAGCTGGCGGGACCAAGAGACCCAGTACTTC. The whole variable domain, remainder taken from reference TRBV28 and TRBJ2-5, is DVKVTQSSRYLVKRTGEKVFLECVQDMDHENMFWYRQDPGLGLRLIYFSYDVKMKEKGDIPEGYSVSREKKERFSLILESASTNQTSMYLCASWRDQETQYFGPGTRLLVL.

The DNA for the CDR3 is TGTGCCAGCAGCCTATCCCACCAAGCCGCGGGAGAGACCCAGTACTTC. Amino acids: CASSLSHQAAGETQYF. This chain links TRBV11-2 with TRBJ2-5; TRBD2 might be the D (5 bases). Germline V gene lookup returns CDR1 SGHAT and CDR2 FQNNGV. The CDR3 extends over 16 amino acids. The germline V and J ends were trimmed by 5 bases and 4 bases, with 20 bases remaining between them.

This clonotype was counted a few times. This sequence joins TRBV20-1 and TRBJ2-5; 7 bases agree with TRBD2. Germline loops: CDR1 DFQATT, CDR2 SNEGSKA (reference sequence). The CDR3 length is 13 residues. The junction had 10 bases not matched to a gene; V was cut back by 6 bases and J by 6 bases. The chain's CDR3 is CSASGEGIKTQYF. The CDR3 DNA reads as TGCAGTGCGTCCGGGGAGGGGATAAAGACCCAGTACTTC.

The chain has TRBV29-1 and TRBJ1-6; D is ambiguous. V was pared by 4 bases and J by 8 bases, with 12 bases between. The CDR3 consists of 13 residues. The germline CDR1 and CDR2 sequences are SQVTM and ANQGSEA. The CDR3 region has the DNA TGCAGCGTTGTAGTGCACCTAGATTCACCCCTCCACTTT. This sequence encodes CSVVVHLDSPLHF.

The table lists this clonotype with a few counts. V and J are TRBV10-3 and TRBJ1-4, with a weak D call TRBD1 (5 bases). Germline-derived CDR1 and CDR2 are ENHRY and SYGVKD. The CDR3 is 14 amino acids. The germline V and J ends were trimmed by 6 bases and 3 bases, with 11 bases remaining between them. CDR3 sequence (DNA): TGTGCCATCAGCCCACAGGTTTCTAATGAAAAACTGTTTTTT. Translating it yields CAISPQVSNEKLFF.

The V and J genes are TRBV6-5 and TRBJ2-7; no firm D call. CDR3 length equals 12 residues. Trimming took 4 bases from V and 3 from J, leaving 7 bases between them. Per germline, CDR1 MNHEY and CDR2 SVGAGI. DNA of the CDR3: TGTGCCAGCAGTTCGGTAGTCTACGAGCAGTACTTC. Amino acids: CASSSVVYEQYF.